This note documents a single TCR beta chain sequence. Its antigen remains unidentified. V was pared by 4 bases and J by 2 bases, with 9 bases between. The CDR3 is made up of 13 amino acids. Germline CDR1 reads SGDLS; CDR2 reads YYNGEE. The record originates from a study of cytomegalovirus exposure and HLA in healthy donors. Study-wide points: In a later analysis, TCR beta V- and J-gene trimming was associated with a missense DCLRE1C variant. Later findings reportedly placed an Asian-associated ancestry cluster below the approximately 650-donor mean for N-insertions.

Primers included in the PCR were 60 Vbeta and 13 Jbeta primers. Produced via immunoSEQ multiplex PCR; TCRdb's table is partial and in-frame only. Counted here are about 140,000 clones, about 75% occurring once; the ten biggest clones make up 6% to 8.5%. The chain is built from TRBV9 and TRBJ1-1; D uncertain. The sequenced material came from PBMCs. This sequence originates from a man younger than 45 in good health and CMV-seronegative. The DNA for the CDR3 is TGTGCCAGCAGCCCGGGTTCCAACACTGAAGCTTTCTTT. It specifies CASSPGSNTEAFF.